Presented here are 8 T cell receptor beta chains from one specimen sequenced in a study of T cell repertoires in cytomegalovirus infection. One entry per CDR3 protein, called by TCRdb with MiXCR from the reads. Of around 320,000 distinct CDR3 sequences listed, 9.5% are singletons. Sequenced: PBMCs. The receptor source for this set is a human donor in good health (CMV status not recorded). Some clones in this sample may be carry-over from other donors' samples.

Only a few counts were recorded for this clonotype. This chain connects TRBV6-8 to TRBJ1-2; TRBD1 aligns across 7 bases. CDR3 length equals 14 residues. V lost 2 bases and J lost 6; bases outside the gene matches: 6. The V gene's germline CDR1 is MNHGY and CDR2 SAAAGT. Here the CDR3 DNA reads TGTGCCAGCAGTTACCCCGACAGGGTACATGGCTACACCTTC. The encoded protein is CASSYPDRVHGYTF.

This clonotype has ten or more counts. V and J are TRBV19 and TRBJ2-5; 14 positions agree with TRBD2. Unmatched junction bases numbered 2, after V lost 2 bases and J lost 6 bases. The CDR3 loop spans 15 amino acids. CDR1 and CDR2 (germline): LNHDA, SQIVND (reference sequence). CDR3 region: CASSIRTSGRKTQYF. CDR3 sequence (DNA): TGTGCCAGTAGTATAAGGACTAGCGGGAGGAAGACCCAGTACTTC.

Many counts were recorded for this clonotype. The CDR3 DNA reads TGTGCCAGCAGCTTTCGGACCCCGAACACCGGGGAGCTGTTTTTT. This translates into CASSFRTPNTGELFF. The chain carries TRBV7-2 and TRBJ2-2; D is unresolved. From germline, CDR1 is SGHTA and CDR2 FQGNSA. V dropped 3 bases and J dropped 0 bases, with 8 bases sitting between them. The CDR3 is made up of 15 amino acids.

This clonotype occurred many times. The chain couples TRBV28 to TRBJ2-5; D not resolved. The CDR3 spans 16 residues. V gave up 9 bases and J gave up 4 bases, with 24 bases separating them. Germline lookup yields CDR1 MDHEN and CDR2 SYDVKM. In nucleotides, the CDR3 is TGTGCCAGTTTTCCCCCTCTAATCGTACGGAGAGAGACCCAGTACTTC. Translating gives CASFPPLIVRRETQYF. Drawing the rest from reference TRBV28 and TRBJ2-5, the complete variable domain is DVKVTQSSRYLVKRTGEKVFLECVQDMDHENMFWYRQDPGLGLRLIYFSYDVKMKEKGDIPEGYSVSREKKERFSLILESASTNQTSMYLCASFPPLIVRRETQYFGPGTRLLVL.

The chain combines TRBV6-5 with TRBJ1-5; tentative D call: TRBD1 (5 bases). The CDR3 extends over 14 amino acids. From germline, CDR1 is MNHEY and CDR2 SVGAGI. Between the trimmed V and J ends, which lost 7 bases and 7 bases, there was a span of 17 bases. The CDR3 loop reads CASISGRDGQPQHF. Written as DNA, the CDR3 is TGTGCCAGCATCTCTGGCAGGGACGGGCAGCCCCAGCATTTT.

A word on this clonotype: This may stem from a read error, because a much larger clone lies one nucleotide away. V gene TRBV12-3 or TRBV12-4 combines with J gene TRBJ2-3, with D perhaps matching TRBD1 (6 bases). This CDR3 spans 14 amino acids. The CDR3 region is CAGSFTGSSDTQYF. CDR3 DNA: TGTGCCGGCAGTTTTACAGGGAGCTCAGATACGCAGTATTTT.

There are many counts of this clonotype. This chain joins TRBV7-2 and TRBJ2-5; the match to TRBD2 covers 8 bases. V lost 0 bases and J lost 1; bases outside the gene matches: 4. Looked up from germline, CDR1 is SGHTA and CDR2 is FQGNSA. The length of the CDR3 is 16 residues. Here the CDR3 reads CASSLAGRGAQETQYF. Written as DNA, the CDR3 is TGTGCCAGCAGCTTAGCTGGGCGGGGGGCCCAAGAGACCCAGTACTTC.

This clonotype has only a few counts. This chain connects TRBV28 to TRBJ1-5; D ambiguous. V was pared by 4 bases and J by 0 bases, with 10 bases between. CDR3 length: 15 residues. CDR1 MDHEN and CDR2 SYDVKM come from the germline V gene. For the CDR3, the DNA is TGTGCCAGCAGTTCCGATGCCTATAGCAATCAGCCCCAGCATTTT. Translation: CASSSDAYSNQPQHF. Together with reference TRBV28 and TRBJ1-5, the CDR3 gives the full variable domain: DVKVTQSSRYLVKRTGEKVFLECVQDMDHENMFWYRQDPGLGLRLIYFSYDVKMKEKGDIPEGYSVSREKKERFSLILESASTNQTSMYLCASSSDAYSNQPQHFGDGTRLSIL.